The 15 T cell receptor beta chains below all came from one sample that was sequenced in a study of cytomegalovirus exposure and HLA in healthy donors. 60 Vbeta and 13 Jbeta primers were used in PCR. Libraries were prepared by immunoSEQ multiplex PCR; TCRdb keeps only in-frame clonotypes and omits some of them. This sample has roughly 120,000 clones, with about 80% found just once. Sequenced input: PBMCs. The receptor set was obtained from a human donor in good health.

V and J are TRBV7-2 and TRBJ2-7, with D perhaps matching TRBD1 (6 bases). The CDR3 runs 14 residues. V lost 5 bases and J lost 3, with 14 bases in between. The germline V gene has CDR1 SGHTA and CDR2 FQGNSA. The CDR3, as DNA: TGTGCCAGCAGCAAGCCGGGACACGGCTACGAGCAGTACTTC. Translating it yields CASSKPGHGYEQYF.

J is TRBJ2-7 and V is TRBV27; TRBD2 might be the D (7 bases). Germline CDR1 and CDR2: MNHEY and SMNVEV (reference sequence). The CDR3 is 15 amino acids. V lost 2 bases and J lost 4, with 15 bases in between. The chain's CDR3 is CASSLGGAGVYEQYF. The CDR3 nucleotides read TGTGCCAGCAGTTTAGGGGGGGCTGGGGTTTACGAGCAGTACTTC.

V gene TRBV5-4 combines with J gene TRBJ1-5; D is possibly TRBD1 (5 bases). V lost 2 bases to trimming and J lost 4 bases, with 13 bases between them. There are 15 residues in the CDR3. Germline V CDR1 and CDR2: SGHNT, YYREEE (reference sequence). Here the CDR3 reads CASSLGPGTNQPQHF. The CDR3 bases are TGTGCCAGCAGCTTAGGGCCCGGGACTAATCAGCCCCAGCATTTT.

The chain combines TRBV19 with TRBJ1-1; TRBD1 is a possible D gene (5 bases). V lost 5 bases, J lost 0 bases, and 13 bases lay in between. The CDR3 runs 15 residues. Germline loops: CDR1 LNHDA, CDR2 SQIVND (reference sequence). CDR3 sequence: CASSLTTDMNTEAFF. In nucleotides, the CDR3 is TGTGCCAGTAGTCTTACGACAGATATGAACACTGAAGCTTTCTTT.

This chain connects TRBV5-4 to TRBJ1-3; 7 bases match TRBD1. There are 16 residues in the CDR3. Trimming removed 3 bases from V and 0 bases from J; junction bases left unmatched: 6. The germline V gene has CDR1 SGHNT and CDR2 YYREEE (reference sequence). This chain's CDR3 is CASSSRTGASGNTIYF. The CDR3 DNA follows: TGTGCCAGCAGCTCACGGACAGGTGCCTCTGGAAACACCATATATTTT.

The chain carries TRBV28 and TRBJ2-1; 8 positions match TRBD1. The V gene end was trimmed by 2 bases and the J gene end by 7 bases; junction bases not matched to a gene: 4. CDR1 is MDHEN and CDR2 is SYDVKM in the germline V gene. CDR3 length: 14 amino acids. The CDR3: CASSLGQGWNEQFF. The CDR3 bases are TGTGCCAGCAGTTTAGGACAGGGTTGGAATGAGCAGTTCTTC.

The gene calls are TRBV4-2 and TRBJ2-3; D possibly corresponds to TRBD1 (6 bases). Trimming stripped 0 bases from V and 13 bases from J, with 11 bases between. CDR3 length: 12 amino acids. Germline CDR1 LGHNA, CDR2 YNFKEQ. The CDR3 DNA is TGTGCCAGCAGCCAAGATTGGGGGCCGGAGTATTTT. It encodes CASSQDWGPEYF.

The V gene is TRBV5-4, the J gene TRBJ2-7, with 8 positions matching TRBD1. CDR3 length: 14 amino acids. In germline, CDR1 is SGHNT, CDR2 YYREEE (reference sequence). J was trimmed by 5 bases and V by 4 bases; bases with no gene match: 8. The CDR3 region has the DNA TGTGCCAGCAGCCTCCGGACAGGGATTGACGAGCAGTACTTC. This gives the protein CASSLRTGIDEQYF.

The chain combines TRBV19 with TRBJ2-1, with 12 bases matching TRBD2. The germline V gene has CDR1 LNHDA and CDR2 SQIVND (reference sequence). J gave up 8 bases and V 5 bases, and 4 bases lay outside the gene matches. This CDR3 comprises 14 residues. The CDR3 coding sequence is TGTGCCAGTAGTCCCGGACTAGCGGGGTATGAGCAGTTCTTC. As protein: CASSPGLAGYEQFF. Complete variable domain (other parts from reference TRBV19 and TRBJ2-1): DGGITQSPKYLFRKEGQNVTLSCEQNLNHDAMYWYRQDPGQGLRLIYYSQIVNDFQKGDIAEGYSVSREKKESFPLTVTSAQKNPTAFYLCASSPGLAGYEQFFGPGTRLTVL.

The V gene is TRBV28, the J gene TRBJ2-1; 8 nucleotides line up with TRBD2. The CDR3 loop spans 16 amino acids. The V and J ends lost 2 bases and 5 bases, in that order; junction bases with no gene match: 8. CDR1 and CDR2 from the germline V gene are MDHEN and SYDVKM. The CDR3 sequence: CASSLDGASGHNEQFF. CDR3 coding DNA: TGTGCCAGCAGTTTAGACGGGGCTAGCGGGCACAATGAGCAGTTCTTC.

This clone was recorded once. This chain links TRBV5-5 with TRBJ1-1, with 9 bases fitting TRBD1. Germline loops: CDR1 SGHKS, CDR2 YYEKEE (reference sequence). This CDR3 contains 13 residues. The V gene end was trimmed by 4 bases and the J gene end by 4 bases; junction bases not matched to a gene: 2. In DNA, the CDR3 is TGTGCCAGCAGCGACAGGGGGGGCACTGAAGCTTTCTTT. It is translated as CASSDRGGTEAFF.

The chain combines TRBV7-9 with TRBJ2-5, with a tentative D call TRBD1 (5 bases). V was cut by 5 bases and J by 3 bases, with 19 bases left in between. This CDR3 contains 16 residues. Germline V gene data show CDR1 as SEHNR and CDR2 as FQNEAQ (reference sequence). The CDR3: CASSPATVVREETQYF. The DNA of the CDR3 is TGTGCCAGCAGCCCAGCAACGGTTGTCAGGGAAGAGACCCAGTACTTC.

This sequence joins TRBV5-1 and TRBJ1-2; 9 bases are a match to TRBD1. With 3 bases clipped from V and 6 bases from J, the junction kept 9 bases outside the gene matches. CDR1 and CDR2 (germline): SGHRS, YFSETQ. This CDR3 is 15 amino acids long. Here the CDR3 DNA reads TGCGCCAGCAGCTACCCCGGGACAGGGTCCGATGGCTACACCTTC. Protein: CASSYPGTGSDGYTF.

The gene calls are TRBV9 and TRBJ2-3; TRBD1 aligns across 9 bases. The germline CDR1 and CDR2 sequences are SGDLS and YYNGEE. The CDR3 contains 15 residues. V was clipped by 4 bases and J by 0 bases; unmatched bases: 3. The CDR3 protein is CASSQTGGSTDTQYF. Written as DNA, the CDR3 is TGTGCCAGCAGCCAGACAGGGGGAAGCACAGATACGCAGTATTTT.

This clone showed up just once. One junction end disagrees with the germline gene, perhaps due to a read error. CDR3: CSSSRFPGSSFEDEQYF. The CDR3 DNA is TGTTCCAGCAGCCGATTCCCGGGGAGTTCATTTGAGGACGAGCAGTACTTC. V gene TRBV7-9 combines with J gene TRBJ2-7, with a weak D call TRBD2 (5 bases). Germline lookup yields CDR1 SEHNR and CDR2 FQNEAQ (reference sequence). The CDR3 length is 17 residues.